What follows describes a single T cell receptor beta chain. The target antigen is unknown. Other DNA sequences in the sample encode the same CDR3. The data belong to a study of shared clonotypes between healthy human individuals. Each PCR replicate from the sorted subsets contained about 200 ng DNA, which is tens of thousands of T cell genomes. The assay was immunoSEQ multiplex PCR, and TCRdb's table has in-frame clones only and misses some. In the table there are approximately 2.5 million clones, 85% to 95% of which are singletons. Study-level points and caveats: Clonotypes shared by all four donors outscored non-shared clonotypes in generation probability.

The sequenced sample consisted of naive CD4+ T cells sorted from blood. Subset indicated: CD45RA+ positively selected. The sequence derives from a man between 18 and 29 years old in good health.

The CDR3 loop is CASSLSGVSYEQYF. For the CDR3, the DNA is TGTGCCAGCAGCTTATCGGGAGTCTCCTACGAGCAGTACTTC. The V gene is TRBV7-2, the J gene TRBJ2-7, with a weak D call TRBD2 (6 bases). Between the trimmed V and J ends, which lost 2 bases and 0 bases, there was a span of 8 bases. This CDR3 has 14 amino acids. The germline V gene encodes CDR1 SGHTA and CDR2 FQGNSA.